This TCR beta chain stems from a study of lymphopenia after photon versus proton radiotherapy. A remark on this clone: Its antigen is not identified.

Study conclusions and caveats: Larger post-nadir TCR diversity loss correlated inversely with survival in deceased patients. After lymphocyte nadir, photon-treated repertoires showed oligoclonal expansion, especially CD8+ Temra. Better survival with proton therapy was suggested as possible, not demonstrated. Proton therapy kept repertoires fairly stable, unlike photons, which gained effector/memory cells.

Libraries were prepared by immunoSEQ multiplex PCR; TCRdb keeps only in-frame clonotypes and omits some of them. The sample yields 55,000 to 70,000 clones, about 90% seen once. The source of this sequence is a middle-aged woman with cholangiocarcinoma. The input for sequencing was peripheral blood, taken from a patient treated with photon-based radiotherapy.

The CDR3 loop reads CASRTRRVSYEQYF. As DNA, the CDR3 is TGTGCCAGCAGGACACGCAGAGTCTCCTACGAGCAGTACTTC. The rearrangement joins TRBV6-5 to TRBJ2-7; unclear D gene. Germline CDR1 is MNHEY and CDR2 is SVGAGI. This CDR3 has 14 amino acids. V was clipped by 6 bases and J by 0 bases, with 12 bases between them.